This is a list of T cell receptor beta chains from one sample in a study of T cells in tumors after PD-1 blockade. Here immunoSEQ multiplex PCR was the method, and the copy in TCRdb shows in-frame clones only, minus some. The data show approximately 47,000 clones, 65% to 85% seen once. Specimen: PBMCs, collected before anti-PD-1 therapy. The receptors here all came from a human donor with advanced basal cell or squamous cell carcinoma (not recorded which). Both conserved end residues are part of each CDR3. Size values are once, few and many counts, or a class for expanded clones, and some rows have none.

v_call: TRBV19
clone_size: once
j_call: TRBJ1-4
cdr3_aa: CASSYARGEKLFF

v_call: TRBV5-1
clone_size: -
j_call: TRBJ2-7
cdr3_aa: CASSLGSGRAFHEQYF

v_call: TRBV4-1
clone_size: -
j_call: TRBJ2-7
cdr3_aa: CASSQDQGYEQYF

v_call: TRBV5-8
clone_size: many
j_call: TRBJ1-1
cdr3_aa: CASSLGRLRTEAFF

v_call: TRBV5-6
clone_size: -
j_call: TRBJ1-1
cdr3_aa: CASSQPTGIYTEAFF

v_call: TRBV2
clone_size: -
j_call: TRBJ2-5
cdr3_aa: CASTGRLRGETQYF

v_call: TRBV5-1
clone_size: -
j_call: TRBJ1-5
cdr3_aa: CASSPATGAGQPQHF

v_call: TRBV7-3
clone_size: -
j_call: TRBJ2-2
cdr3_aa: CASSSQPIANTGELFF

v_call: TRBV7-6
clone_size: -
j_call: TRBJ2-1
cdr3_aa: CASSLMSGRNGVDEQFF

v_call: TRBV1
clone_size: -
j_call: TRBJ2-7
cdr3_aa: CTSSHLVAGGLSYEQYF

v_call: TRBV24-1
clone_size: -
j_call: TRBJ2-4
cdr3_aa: CATSDSDRGNIQYF

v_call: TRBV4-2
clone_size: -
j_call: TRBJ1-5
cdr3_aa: CASSTDRGQPQHF

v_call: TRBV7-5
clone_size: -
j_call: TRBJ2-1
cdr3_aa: CARSLVSGFYNEQFF

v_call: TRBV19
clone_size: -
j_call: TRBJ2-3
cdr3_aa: CASKEQGGTDTQYF

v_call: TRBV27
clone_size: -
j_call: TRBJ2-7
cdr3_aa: CASRRLAGAGEQYF

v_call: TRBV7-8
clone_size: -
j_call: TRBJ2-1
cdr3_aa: CASSLELHEQFF

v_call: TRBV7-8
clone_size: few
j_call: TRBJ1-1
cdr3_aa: CATTREVTTEAFF

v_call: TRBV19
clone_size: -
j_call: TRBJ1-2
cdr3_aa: CASSRGQGNGYTF

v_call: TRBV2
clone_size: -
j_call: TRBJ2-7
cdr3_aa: CASNTLAGTYEQYF

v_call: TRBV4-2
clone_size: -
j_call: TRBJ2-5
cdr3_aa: CASSHRAGGLETQYF

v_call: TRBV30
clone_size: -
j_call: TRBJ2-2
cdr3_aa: CAWSVRRDKAGELFF

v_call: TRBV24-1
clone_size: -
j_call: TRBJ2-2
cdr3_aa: CATSDLEGHGELFF

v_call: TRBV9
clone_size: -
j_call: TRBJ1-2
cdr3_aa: CASSVAVGRDYGYTF

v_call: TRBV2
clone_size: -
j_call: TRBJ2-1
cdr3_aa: CASSEALDFLGTRLGYNEQFF

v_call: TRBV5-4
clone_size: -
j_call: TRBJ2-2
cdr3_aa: CASRNRGQTFANTGELFF

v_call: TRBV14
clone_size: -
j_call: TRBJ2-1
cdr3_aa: CASSSRQAYNEQFF

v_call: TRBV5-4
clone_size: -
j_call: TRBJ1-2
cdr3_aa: CASSLVSGRGRNYGYTF

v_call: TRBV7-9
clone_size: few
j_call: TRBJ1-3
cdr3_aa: CASTPTGGYSGNTIYF

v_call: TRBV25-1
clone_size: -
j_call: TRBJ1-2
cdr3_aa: CATSKGVGYGYTF

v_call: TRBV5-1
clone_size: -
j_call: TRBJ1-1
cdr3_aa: CASSQGRTMNTEAFF

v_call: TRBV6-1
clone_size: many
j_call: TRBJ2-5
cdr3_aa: CASSEGTSGPQETQYF

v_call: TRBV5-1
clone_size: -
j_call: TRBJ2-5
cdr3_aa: CASSPRSSGVETQYF

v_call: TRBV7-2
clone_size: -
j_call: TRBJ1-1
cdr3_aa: CASSWGSIPTEAFF

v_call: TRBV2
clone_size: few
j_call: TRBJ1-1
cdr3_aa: CARRGTGGNLEAFF

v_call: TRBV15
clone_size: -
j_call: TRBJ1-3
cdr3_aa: CATSRDLQPSLYF

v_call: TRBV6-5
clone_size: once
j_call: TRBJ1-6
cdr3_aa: CASSYSIGSNSPLHF

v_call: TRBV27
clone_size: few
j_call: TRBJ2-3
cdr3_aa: CASRQGSWTTGVTDTQYF

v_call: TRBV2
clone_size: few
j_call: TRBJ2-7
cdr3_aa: CASRPGTSVSHEQYF

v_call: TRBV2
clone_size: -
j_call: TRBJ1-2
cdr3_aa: CASSDEGPGYTF

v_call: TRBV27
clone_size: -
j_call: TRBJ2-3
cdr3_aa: CASSLFPGRGTDTQYF

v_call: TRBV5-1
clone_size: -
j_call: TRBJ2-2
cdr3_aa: CASSLFNQNTGELFF

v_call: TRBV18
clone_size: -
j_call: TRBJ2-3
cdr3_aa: CASSTTSGGADTQYF

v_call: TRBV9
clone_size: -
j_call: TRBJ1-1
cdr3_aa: CASSSSGGAGTEAFF

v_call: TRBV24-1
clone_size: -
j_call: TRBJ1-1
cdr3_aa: CATSDPAITEAFF

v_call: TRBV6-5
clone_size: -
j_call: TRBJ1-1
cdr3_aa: CASSLRGHTEAFF

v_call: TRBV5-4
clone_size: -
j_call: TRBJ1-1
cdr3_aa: CASSSMDRGAEAFF

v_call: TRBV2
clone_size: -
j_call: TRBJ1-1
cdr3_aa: CASSEATTVNTEAFF

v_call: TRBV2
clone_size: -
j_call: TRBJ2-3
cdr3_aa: CASRGEGLAGDTQYF

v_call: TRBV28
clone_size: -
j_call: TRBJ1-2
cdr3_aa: CASSPLLDGTGYGYTF